This T cell receptor (beta chain) was found in a study of shared clonotypes between healthy human individuals. Terminally differentiated effector memory CD45RA+ cells were left out of the naive CD8 fraction, which was CD45RO-negative and positively selected for CCR7. Findings and caveats of the study: Larger estimated richness was generally recorded for naive subsets relative to memory subsets. Deeper or shallower sequencing was expected to change how clonotypes are shared among donors. Shared across a few donors were around 5% of the naive CD4 clonotypes.

With regard to this clone: What it binds is not known.

Sequencing was performed with immunoSEQ multiplex PCR; in TCRdb, only in-frame clones are kept and a portion is missing. Counted here are around 600,000 clones, roughly 98% occurring once; the ten biggest clones make up 0.3%. The sequencing input was naive CD8+ T cells sorted from blood. The clonotype originates from a man between 25 and 39 years old in good health.

In nucleotides, the CDR3 is TGCGCCAGCAGCCAAAACCAGGGAAATGGCTACACCTTC. It yields the protein CASSQNQGNGYTF. V and J are TRBV4-1 and TRBJ1-2, with TRBD1 as a possible D gene (5 bases). V shed 2 bases and J shed 6 bases, with 10 bases lying between them. This CDR3 region has 13 residues. Germline V gene data show CDR1 as MGHRA and CDR2 as YSYEKL.